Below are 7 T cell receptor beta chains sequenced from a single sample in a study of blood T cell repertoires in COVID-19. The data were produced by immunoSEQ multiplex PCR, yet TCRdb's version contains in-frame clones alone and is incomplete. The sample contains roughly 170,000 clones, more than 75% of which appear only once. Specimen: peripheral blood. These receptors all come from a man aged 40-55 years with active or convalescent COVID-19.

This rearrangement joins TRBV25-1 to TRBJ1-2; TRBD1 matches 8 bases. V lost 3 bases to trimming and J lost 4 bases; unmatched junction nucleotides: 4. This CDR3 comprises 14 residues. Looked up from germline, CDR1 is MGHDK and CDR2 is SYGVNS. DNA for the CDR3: TGTGCCAGCAGTGACAGGGGGCTTCCCTATGGCTACACCTTC. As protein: CASSDRGLPYGYTF.

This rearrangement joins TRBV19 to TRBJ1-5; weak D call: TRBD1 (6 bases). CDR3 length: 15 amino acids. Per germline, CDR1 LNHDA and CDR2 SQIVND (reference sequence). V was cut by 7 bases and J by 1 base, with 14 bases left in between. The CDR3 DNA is TGTGCCAGTACCAGAGACAGGCTGAGCAATCAGCCCCAGCATTTT. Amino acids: CASTRDRLSNQPQHF.

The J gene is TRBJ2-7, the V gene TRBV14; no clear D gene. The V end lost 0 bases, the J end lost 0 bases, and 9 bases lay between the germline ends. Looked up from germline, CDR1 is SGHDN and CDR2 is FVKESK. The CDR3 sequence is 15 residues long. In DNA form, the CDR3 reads TGTGCCAGCAGCCAAGATCCCCCCAGCTCCTACGAGCAGTACTTC. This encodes CASSQDPPSSYEQYF.

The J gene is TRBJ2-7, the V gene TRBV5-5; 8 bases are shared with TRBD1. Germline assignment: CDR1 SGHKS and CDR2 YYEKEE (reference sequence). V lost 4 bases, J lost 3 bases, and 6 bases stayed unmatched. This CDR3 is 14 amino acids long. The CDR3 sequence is CASSPTGVNYEQYF. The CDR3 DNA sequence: TGTGCCAGCAGCCCGACAGGGGTAAACTACGAGCAGTACTTC.

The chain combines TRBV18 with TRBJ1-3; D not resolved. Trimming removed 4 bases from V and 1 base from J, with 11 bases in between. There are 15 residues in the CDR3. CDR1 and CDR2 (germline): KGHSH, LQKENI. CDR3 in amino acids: CASSRLPESGNTIYF. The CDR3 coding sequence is TGTGCCAGCTCACGCCTTCCAGAATCTGGAAACACCATATATTTT. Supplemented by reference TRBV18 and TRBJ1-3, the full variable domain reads NAGVMQNPRHLVRRRGQEARLRCSPMKGHSHVYWYRQLPEEGLKFMVYLQKENIIDESGMPKERFSAEFPKEGPSILRIQQVVRGDSAAYFCASSRLPESGNTIYFGEGSWLTVV.

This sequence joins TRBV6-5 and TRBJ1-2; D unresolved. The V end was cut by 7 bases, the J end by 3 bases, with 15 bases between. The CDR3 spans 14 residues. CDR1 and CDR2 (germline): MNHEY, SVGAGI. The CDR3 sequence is CASIATSGYYGYTF. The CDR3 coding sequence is TGTGCCAGCATAGCCACTTCGGGTTACTATGGCTACACCTTC.

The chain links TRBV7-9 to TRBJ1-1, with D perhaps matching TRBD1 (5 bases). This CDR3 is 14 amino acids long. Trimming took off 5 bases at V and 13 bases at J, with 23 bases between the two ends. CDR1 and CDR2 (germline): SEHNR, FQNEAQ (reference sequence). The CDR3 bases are TGTGCCAGCAGCACCGAGGTCGGTGGGCGGGGGGGTTTCTTT. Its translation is CASSTEVGGRGGFF.